This T cell receptor beta chain originates from a study of blood T cell repertoires in COVID-19. Only in-frame clones appear in the TCRdb table, and some are missing; sequencing was by immunoSEQ multiplex PCR. Here the sample spans about 220,000 clones, around four fifths being singletons. The CDR3 sequence is 16 residues long. Germline assignment: CDR1 SGHTA and CDR2 FQGNSA. The ends lost 3 bases at V and 10 bases at J; junction bases unmatched: 14. Patients of the Seattle cohort, enrolled during active infection, were followed longitudinally. This rearrangement joins TRBV7-2 to TRBJ2-2, with 7 bases that match TRBD2. The source material was peripheral blood. The TCR was taken from a woman in her 70s with COVID-19, enrolled during active disease. CDR3 sequence (DNA): TGTGCCAGCAGCTTTCGGGCTAGCGGTTTGGCGGTGGAGCTGTTTTTT. Translation: CASSFRASGLAVELFF.